This is a list of T cell receptor beta chains from one sample in a study of T-cell reconstitution after alpha-beta-depleted transplantation in children. TCRdb re-derived calls from the PCR reads in MiXCR, one entry per CDR3 protein. The sample has roughly 300,000 distinct CDR3 sequences; under 14% are singletons. The input for sequencing was peripheral blood, taken 180 days after TCRalphabeta/CD19-depleted stem cell transplant. The receptors shown here come from a male patient aged 2-15 years who had a stem cell transplant for chronic granulomatous disease, so the T cells may come from the graft donor. The CDR3 runs from the conserved cysteine through the conserved F or W. Each record gives: J gene, D gene, clone size, V gene, CDR3 DNA, CDR3 protein. The D gene is left open where the match is weak. Clone sizes are given selectively: once, few, many, or a class where the clone is expanded.

j_call: TRBJ2-1
d_call: NA
clone_size: many
v_call: TRBV6-5
cdr3_nt: TGTGCCAGCAGTTACTGGAAAGGTAATGAGCAGTTCTTC
cdr3_aa: CASSYWKGNEQFF

j_call: TRBJ2-7
d_call: NA
clone_size: many
v_call: TRBV15
cdr3_nt: TGTGCCACCAGCAGAGTTTGGGGGTCCTACGAGCAGTACTTC
cdr3_aa: CATSRVWGSYEQYF

j_call: TRBJ2-1
d_call: TRBD2
clone_size: many
v_call: TRBV7-7
cdr3_nt: TGTGCCAGCAGCTTATTTCCTAGCGGGAGCAATGAGCAGTTCTTC
cdr3_aa: CASSLFPSGSNEQFF

j_call: TRBJ2-1
d_call: NA
clone_size: many
v_call: TRBV5-1
cdr3_nt: TGCGCCAGCAGCTTGCGGGTGTCCTCCTACAATGAGCAGTTCTTC
cdr3_aa: CASSLRVSSYNEQFF

j_call: TRBJ1-3
d_call: NA
clone_size: many
v_call: TRBV20-1
cdr3_nt: TGCAGTGCTAGAGATCTCAGGGGAACTGGAAACACCATATATTTT
cdr3_aa: CSARDLRGTGNTIYF

j_call: TRBJ2-1
d_call: NA
clone_size: many
v_call: TRBV20-1
cdr3_nt: TGCAGTGCGTTTGGGGCTGTATCCTACAATGAGCAGTTCTTC
cdr3_aa: CSAFGAVSYNEQFF

j_call: TRBJ1-5
d_call: TRBD1
clone_size: many
v_call: TRBV28
cdr3_nt: TGTGCCAGCAGTTTCCGGGGGCAGGGGGGCAATCAGCCCCAGCATTTT
cdr3_aa: CASSFRGQGGNQPQHF

j_call: TRBJ2-7
d_call: NA
clone_size: many
v_call: TRBV12-3/TRBV12-4
cdr3_nt: TGTGCCAGCAGTTTCAGGCACTATTACGAGCAGTACTTC
cdr3_aa: CASSFRHYYEQYF

j_call: TRBJ2-2
d_call: TRBD1
clone_size: many
v_call: TRBV5-1
cdr3_nt: TGCGCCAGCAGCTTGGGGCCCCGGACAGGGAACACCGGGGAGCTGTTTTTT
cdr3_aa: CASSLGPRTGNTGELFF

j_call: TRBJ2-1
d_call: NA
clone_size: many
v_call: TRBV5-4
cdr3_nt: TGTGCCAGCAGCTTGGCGCGGGACAGTAGGGATGAGCAGTTCTTC
cdr3_aa: CASSLARDSRDEQFF

j_call: TRBJ2-7
d_call: NA
clone_size: NA
v_call: TRBV2
cdr3_nt: TGTGCCAGCAGTGAGGGGCAGAACGAGCAGTACTTC
cdr3_aa: CASSEGQNEQYF

j_call: TRBJ2-7
d_call: NA
clone_size: many
v_call: TRBV13
cdr3_nt: TGTGCCAGCAGCTTATTGGTGGGCTACGAGCAGTACTTC
cdr3_aa: CASSLLVGYEQYF

j_call: TRBJ2-1
d_call: TRBD1
clone_size: NA
v_call: TRBV27
cdr3_nt: TGTGCCAGCAGTTCCGGGACAGGGGCTAATGAGCAGTTCTTC
cdr3_aa: CASSSGTGANEQFF

j_call: TRBJ2-5
d_call: NA
clone_size: many
v_call: TRBV13
cdr3_nt: TGTGCCAGCAGCTTAGGAAGGGAGACCCAGTACTTC
cdr3_aa: CASSLGRETQYF

j_call: TRBJ2-2
d_call: NA
clone_size: many
v_call: TRBV4-1
cdr3_nt: TGCGCCAGCAGCCAAGCCCCGCGTCAAAGGGCCGGGGAGCTGTTTTTT
cdr3_aa: CASSQAPRQRAGELFF

j_call: TRBJ2-1
d_call: TRBD2
clone_size: many
v_call: TRBV5-6
cdr3_nt: TGTGCCAGCAGCTTGGTAGGGACTAGCGACCTCATTGAGCAGTTCTTC
cdr3_aa: CASSLVGTSDLIEQFF

j_call: TRBJ2-2
d_call: NA
clone_size: many
v_call: TRBV2
cdr3_nt: TGTGCCAGCACCCAAAGACGGGCCAACACCGGGGAGCTGTTTTTT
cdr3_aa: CASTQRRANTGELFF

j_call: TRBJ2-5
d_call: NA
clone_size: many
v_call: TRBV15
cdr3_nt: TGTGCCACCAGCAGAGAAATGCAGCGACAAGAGACCCAGTACTTC
cdr3_aa: CATSREMQRQETQYF

j_call: TRBJ2-3
d_call: NA
clone_size: many
v_call: TRBV12-3/TRBV12-4
cdr3_nt: TGTGCCAGCAGTTTTGTAGGAGTCCCAGATACGCAGTATTTT
cdr3_aa: CASSFVGVPDTQYF

j_call: TRBJ2-1
d_call: NA
clone_size: many
v_call: TRBV29-1
cdr3_nt: TGCAGCGTTGCAGCGAGCAATGAGCAGTTCTTC
cdr3_aa: CSVAASNEQFF

j_call: TRBJ2-3
d_call: TRBD1
clone_size: many
v_call: TRBV30
cdr3_nt: TGTGCCTGGAGTGTACTGACAGGGGGCCCGGATACGCAGTATTTT
cdr3_aa: CAWSVLTGGPDTQYF

j_call: TRBJ1-2
d_call: NA
clone_size: many
v_call: TRBV6-1
cdr3_nt: TGTGCCAGCAACCCAACATCTACTAACTATGGCTACACCTTC
cdr3_aa: CASNPTSTNYGYTF

j_call: TRBJ1-2
d_call: NA
clone_size: NA
v_call: TRBV4-1
cdr3_nt: TGCGCCAGCAGCCAAGACAGGGGAGCCGGCTACACCTTC
cdr3_aa: CASSQDRGAGYTF

j_call: TRBJ2-3
d_call: NA
clone_size: many
v_call: TRBV6-1
cdr3_nt: TGTGCCAGCAGTGAATTGAAGGGGTCAACAGATACGCAGTATTTT
cdr3_aa: CASSELKGSTDTQYF

j_call: TRBJ2-1
d_call: TRBD1
clone_size: many
v_call: TRBV3-1
cdr3_nt: TGTGCCAGCAGTCTAGCAGGGACAGGGATCTACAATGAGCAGTTCTTC
cdr3_aa: CASSLAGTGIYNEQFF

j_call: TRBJ1-4
d_call: NA
clone_size: many
v_call: TRBV5-1
cdr3_nt: TGCGCCAGCAGGCCCTTGGCAGCCTCTAATGAAAAACTGTTTTTT
cdr3_aa: CASRPLAASNEKLFF

j_call: TRBJ2-7
d_call: NA
clone_size: many
v_call: TRBV27
cdr3_nt: TGTGCCAGCAGTTCCTCCTCCCAGGGTTACGAGCAGTACTTC
cdr3_aa: CASSSSSQGYEQYF

j_call: TRBJ1-4
d_call: TRBD1
clone_size: many
v_call: TRBV6-6
cdr3_nt: TGTGCCAGCAGCCTATCCGGGACAGGGGCCCTTTTT
cdr3_aa: CASSLSGTGALF

j_call: TRBJ2-5
d_call: TRBD1
clone_size: many
v_call: TRBV14
cdr3_nt: TGTGCCAGCAGCCTATCACCGGACAGGGAGGAGGAGACCCAGTACTTC
cdr3_aa: CASSLSPDREEETQYF

j_call: TRBJ2-7
d_call: NA
clone_size: many
v_call: TRBV12-3/TRBV12-4
cdr3_nt: TGTGCCAGCACTGCGGGGCTCTCCTACGAGCAGTACTTC
cdr3_aa: CASTAGLSYEQYF

j_call: TRBJ2-2
d_call: NA
clone_size: many
v_call: TRBV7-2
cdr3_nt: TGTGCCAGCAGCTCCGCCTTGTTGGGGACCGGGGAGCTGTTTTTT
cdr3_aa: CASSSALLGTGELFF

j_call: TRBJ2-1
d_call: TRBD2
clone_size: many
v_call: TRBV19
cdr3_nt: TGTGCCAGTAGCCGATCCTTGACTAGCGGGAGACCCGGGTACAATGAGCAGTTCTTC
cdr3_aa: CASSRSLTSGRPGYNEQFF

j_call: TRBJ2-3
d_call: NA
clone_size: many
v_call: TRBV7-8
cdr3_nt: TGTGCCAGCAGCTTAGCACAGTTCACAGATACGCAGTATTTT
cdr3_aa: CASSLAQFTDTQYF

j_call: TRBJ1-2
d_call: TRBD1
clone_size: NA
v_call: TRBV7-3
cdr3_nt: TGTGGCAGCGGACGGGACAGGCAAGGATTCGGCTATGGCTACACCTTC
cdr3_aa: CGSGRDRQGFGYGYTF

j_call: TRBJ1-5
d_call: NA
clone_size: NA
v_call: TRBV2
cdr3_nt: TGTGCCAGCAGTGGCGGGAGCAATCAGCCCCAGCATTTT
cdr3_aa: CASSGGSNQPQHF

j_call: TRBJ2-3
d_call: NA
clone_size: many
v_call: TRBV15
cdr3_nt: TGTGCCACCAGCAGAGATGTGGGGCGGCTAGCTAGGGGGGGATCCACAGATACGCAGTATTTT
cdr3_aa: CATSRDVGRLARGGSTDTQYF

j_call: TRBJ1-5
d_call: NA
clone_size: many
v_call: TRBV7-8
cdr3_nt: TGTGCCAGCAGCTGGAAAGGGGGGCCCCAGCATTTT
cdr3_aa: CASSWKGGPQHF

j_call: TRBJ2-3
d_call: TRBD2
clone_size: many
v_call: TRBV7-2
cdr3_nt: TGTGCCAGCAGCTGGGAACTAGCGGGAGGGGCAGATACGCAGTATTTT
cdr3_aa: CASSWELAGGADTQYF

j_call: TRBJ2-5
d_call: NA
clone_size: many
v_call: TRBV12-3/TRBV12-4
cdr3_nt: TGTGCCAGCAGTAAAGCCGCGGAGACCCAGTACTTC
cdr3_aa: CASSKAAETQYF

j_call: TRBJ2-7
d_call: NA
clone_size: many
v_call: TRBV7-9
cdr3_nt: TGTGCCAGCAGCTTAGTTTACTCCTACGAGCAGTACTTC
cdr3_aa: CASSLVYSYEQYF

j_call: TRBJ2-1
d_call: NA
clone_size: many
v_call: TRBV7-2
cdr3_nt: TGTGCCAGCAGCTCCGCCAGGGGCTACAATGAGCAGTTCTTC
cdr3_aa: CASSSARGYNEQFF

j_call: TRBJ1-1
d_call: NA
clone_size: NA
v_call: TRBV20-1
cdr3_nt: TGCAGTGCGCCGGGAGTGAATGAAGCTTTCTTT
cdr3_aa: CSAPGVNEAFF

j_call: TRBJ1-2
d_call: TRBD1
clone_size: many
v_call: TRBV5-4
cdr3_nt: TGTGCCAGCAGCCCGATCGACAGGGCCTTCTATGGCTACACCTTC
cdr3_aa: CASSPIDRAFYGYTF

j_call: TRBJ2-7
d_call: TRBD1
clone_size: many
v_call: TRBV20-1
cdr3_nt: TGCAGTGCTGGGACAGACCCAACCTACGAGCAGTACTTC
cdr3_aa: CSAGTDPTYEQYF

j_call: TRBJ2-3
d_call: TRBD2
clone_size: few
v_call: TRBV7-8
cdr3_nt: TGTGCCAGCATCCGAAGCGGGGGCCAGGGAGATACGCAGTATTTT
cdr3_aa: CASIRSGGQGDTQYF

j_call: TRBJ1-5
d_call: TRBD1
clone_size: many
v_call: TRBV7-2
cdr3_nt: TGTGCCAGCAGCTCGGGACAGGGATTCCGACAGCCCCAGCATTTT
cdr3_aa: CASSSGQGFRQPQHF